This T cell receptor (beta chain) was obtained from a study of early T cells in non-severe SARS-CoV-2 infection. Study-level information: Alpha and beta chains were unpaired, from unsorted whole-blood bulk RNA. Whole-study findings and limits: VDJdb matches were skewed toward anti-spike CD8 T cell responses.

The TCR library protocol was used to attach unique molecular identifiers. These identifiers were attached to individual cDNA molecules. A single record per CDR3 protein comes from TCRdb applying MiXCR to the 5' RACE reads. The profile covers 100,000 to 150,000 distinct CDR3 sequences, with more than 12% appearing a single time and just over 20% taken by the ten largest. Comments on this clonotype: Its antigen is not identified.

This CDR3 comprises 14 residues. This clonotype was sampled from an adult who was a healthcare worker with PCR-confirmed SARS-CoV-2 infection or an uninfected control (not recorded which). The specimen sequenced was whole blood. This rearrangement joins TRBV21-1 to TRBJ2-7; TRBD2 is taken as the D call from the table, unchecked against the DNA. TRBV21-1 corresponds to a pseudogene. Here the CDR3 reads CASSKAANSGEQYF. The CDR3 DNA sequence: TGTGCCAGCAGCAAAGCCGCTAACTCGGGGGAGCAGTACTTC.